This TCR beta chain comes out of a study of siplizumab effects on memory and regulatory T cells. Study results and limitations: Siplizumab cultures yielded proliferating Tregs whose suppressive function was not confirmed. Alloreactive sequences traceable to unstimulated CD4+ memory cells were significantly reduced by siplizumab. Where siplizumab was present, mappable alloreactive CD4+ clones averaged around 70% Treg-derived, compared with approximately 29% in controls.

The data were produced by immunoSEQ multiplex PCR, yet TCRdb's version contains in-frame clones alone and is incomplete. The sample consists of nearly 85,000 clones, roughly 94% of them appearing once. Concerning this clone itself: As yet, its antigen is unknown.

This TCR was sampled from a human donor in good health. Sequencing used CD8+ T cells sorted from blood.

The CDR3: CATEQGIGPFGYGYTF. Here the CDR3 DNA reads TGTGCCACCGAACAGGGTATCGGCCCTTTCGGCTATGGCTACACCTTC. The chain is built from TRBV19 and TRBJ1-2, with D tentatively TRBD1 (6 bases). The V end was cut by 10 bases, the J end by 4 bases, with 25 bases between. This CDR3 is 16 amino acids long. Germline-derived CDR1 and CDR2 are LNHDA and SQIVND (reference sequence).